This T cell receptor (beta chain) came from a study of T cells after yellow fever vaccination (dated by TCRdb to the late 2010s). For context, the study as a whole: The SMART-Seq v4 Ultra Low Input RNA kit was used to prepare libraries from fractions with low cell numbers. To track T-cell clones before and after primary and booster YFV17D yellow fever vaccination, bulk TCR alpha and beta repertoires were sequenced longitudinally. Two healthy male donors made up the cohort, one aged 18 to 29 years and the other aged 30 to 40 years. Blood was collected at multiple timepoints before and after primary and secondary immunization, and bulk PBMC replicates and cell subsets were isolated.

From the cysteine up to the phenylalanine, the CDR3 has a length of 12 residues. Just the 36-base CDR3 DNA is kept, in frame starting at base 1. Taken from the germline V gene, the CDR1 and CDR2 loops are SGHRS and YFSETQ. Taken with the paper, the label for treatment or condition translates to: live attenuated yellow fever vaccine strain. PBMCs were isolated from peripheral blood using a standard Ficoll-Paque protocol. Dynabeads CD4 and CD8 positive selection kits were used to isolate the CD4 and CD8 T-cell fractions. RNA was extracted with TriZol from bulk PBMCs, CD4 and CD8 fractions, and dextramer-positive and dextramer-negative fractions. What the work shows at the level of the full study, not this receptor alone: Most clones expanded after primary vaccination (96% of CD4 and around 89% of CD8) were re-detected after the booster, suggesting that broad memory maintenance occurred. FACS-sorted repertoires could contain abundant contaminating clonotypes from the bulk population, so computational filtering was required. The secondary T-cell response was found to be weaker but faster than the primary response, with a peak reached on day 5 rather than on day 15. A small share of clonotypes occurred in both CD4 and CD8 compartments, likely arising from convergent recombination. Because only a couple of donors were included in the study, the extent to which the findings can be generalized is limited.

This clonotype occurred many times. Its antigen is unknown. One base away there is no much larger clone; base qualities are not given. TCRdb records Illumina NovaSeq 6000 as the sequencer. TCR cDNA was made using 5'RACE template switching, a step that added a universal primer site and unique molecular identifiers. cDNA synthesis was primed from both the TCR alpha and TCR beta constant segments. Library amplification used two PCR steps, and the second PCR step added sample barcodes and sequencing adapters. Sequencing of libraries was performed on Illumina HiSeq 2500 (2x100 bp) or NovaSeq (2x150 bp). Turning to the authors' computational methods: MIGEC was used to demultiplex reads and collapse the reads into UMI consensus sequences, and MiXCR was used for V(D)J alignment. Vaccine-responding clonotypes were defined with edgeR using replicate PBMC samples, requiring FDR below 0.01 and a log2 fold change above 5 up to day 15. Bulk clonotypes were assigned CD4 or CD8 identity according to which sequenced CD4 or CD8 repertoire held them at higher abundance. TCRdb reprocessed the public reads (quality trimming at Q25 with fastp, clone calling with MiXCR) and kept in-frame beta chains. Rows are unified per CDR3 protein, each entry keeping the most common DNA and genes. What appears here as the V and J calls and clone size reflects TCRdb's work, not the paper's. Recorded for this sample are approximately 300,000 distinct CDR3 sequences; around 11% of them occurred a single time. The ten largest make up around 3.2% of the sample.

The chain was built from TRBV5-1 and TRBJ2-4, with a tentative D call of TRBD1 or TRBD2, each matching 5 bases. The source of this sequence is a young man who received the YFV17D yellow fever vaccine. The sample in question was CD4+ T cells sorted from PBMCs, obtained 45 days after the yellow fever booster vaccination. The CDR3 amino acid sequence is: CLRGVTKNIQYF. The DNA sequence is given as TGCCTGCGAGGGGTTACCAAAAACATTCAGTACTTC. Where the CDR3 stops, the reference TRBV5-1 and TRBJ2-4 genes take over; the full variable domain is KAGVTQTPRYLIKTRGQQVTLSCSPISGHRSVSWYQQTPGQGLQFLFEYFSETQRNKGNFPGRFSGRQFSNSRSEMNVSTLELGDSALYLCLRGVTKNIQYFGAGTRLSVL.